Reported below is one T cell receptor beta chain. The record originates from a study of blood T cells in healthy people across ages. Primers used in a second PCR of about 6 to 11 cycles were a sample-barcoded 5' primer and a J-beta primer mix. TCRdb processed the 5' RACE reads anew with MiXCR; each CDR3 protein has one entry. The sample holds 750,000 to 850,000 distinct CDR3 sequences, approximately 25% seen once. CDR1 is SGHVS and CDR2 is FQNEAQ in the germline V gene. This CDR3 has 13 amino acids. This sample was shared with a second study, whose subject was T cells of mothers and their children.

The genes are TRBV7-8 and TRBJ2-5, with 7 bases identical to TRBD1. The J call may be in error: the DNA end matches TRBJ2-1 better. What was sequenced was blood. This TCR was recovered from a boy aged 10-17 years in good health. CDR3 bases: TGTGCCAGCAGCCGAGACAGGGTAGACGAGCAGTTCTTC. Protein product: CASSRDRVDEQFF.